These 5 T cell receptor beta chains were all obtained from the same sample, sequenced in a study of blood T cell repertoires in COVID-19. Using immunoSEQ multiplex PCR, the repertoire was profiled, and TCRdb retains in-frame clones only, with some absent. In the table there are around 310,000 clones, around nine tenths of which are singletons. Sequencing was done on a sample of PBMCs or T cells enriched from blood (not recorded which). Source of these receptors: a woman aged 40 to 50 who had recovered from COVID-19.

This chain uses TRBV5-6 with TRBJ2-7; D is uncertain. Germline CDR1 reads SGHDT; CDR2 reads YYEEEE. The CDR3 has 13 amino acids. V was shortened by 1 base and J by 2 bases, with 7 bases between the two germline ends. The CDR3 region is CASSLLRPYEQYF. CDR3 DNA: TGTGCCAGCAGCTTGCTCCGTCCCTACGAGCAGTACTTC.

V gene TRBV12-3 or TRBV12-4 combines with J gene TRBJ2-1; unclear D gene. V was trimmed by 6 bases and J by 9 bases, leaving 9 bases between them. This CDR3 spans 11 amino acids. CDR3 residues: CASSRVSEQFF. Written as DNA, the CDR3 is TGTGCCAGCAGCCGGGTGAGTGAGCAGTTCTTC.

This clone has ten or more counts. The chain is built from TRBV27 and TRBJ2-3; 8 bases fit TRBD2. The V gene's germline CDR1 is MNHEY and CDR2 SMNVEV (reference sequence). This CDR3 contains 14 residues. V shed 7 bases, J shed 2 bases, and the junction held 5 bases outside the gene matches. The CDR3 bases are TGTGCCAGCACAGCGGGGGATATCACAGATACGCAGTATTTT. Protein product: CASTAGDITDTQYF.

The chain joins TRBV11-2 to TRBJ1-6; 9 nucleotides match TRBD1. Per the germline V gene, CDR1 is SGHAT and CDR2 is FQNNGV. V shed 3 bases, J shed 5 bases, and the junction held 5 bases outside the gene matches. The CDR3 covers 16 residues. The CDR3, as DNA: TGTGCCAGCAGCTTTAGGGGGGACAGGGATAATTCACCCCTCCACTTT. Its translation is CASSFRGDRDNSPLHF.

This clone was seen just once. J is TRBJ1-4 and V is TRBV4-3, with TRBD1 identical over 7 bases. Germline V gives CDR1 LGHNA, CDR2 YSLEER. This CDR3 is 17 amino acids long. V shed 5 bases and J 7 bases; nucleotides not matched to a gene: 16. The chain's CDR3 is CASSTGPSGTVTEKLFF. In DNA, the CDR3 is TGCGCCAGCAGCACAGGACCATCCGGGACAGTTACTGAAAAACTGTTTTTT.